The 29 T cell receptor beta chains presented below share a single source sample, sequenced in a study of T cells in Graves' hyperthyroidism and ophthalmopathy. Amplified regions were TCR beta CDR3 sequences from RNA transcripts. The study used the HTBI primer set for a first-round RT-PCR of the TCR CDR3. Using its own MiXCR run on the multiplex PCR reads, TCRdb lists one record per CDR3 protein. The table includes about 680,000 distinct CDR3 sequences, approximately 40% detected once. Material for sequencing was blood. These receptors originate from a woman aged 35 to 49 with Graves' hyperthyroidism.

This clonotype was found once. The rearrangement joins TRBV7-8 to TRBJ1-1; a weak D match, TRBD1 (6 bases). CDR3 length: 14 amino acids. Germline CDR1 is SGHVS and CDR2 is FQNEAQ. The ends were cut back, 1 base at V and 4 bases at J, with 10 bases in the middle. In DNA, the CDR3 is TGTGCCAGCAGCTTAGGGGAGGACAGCACTGAAGCTTTCTTT. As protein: CASSLGEDSTEAFF.

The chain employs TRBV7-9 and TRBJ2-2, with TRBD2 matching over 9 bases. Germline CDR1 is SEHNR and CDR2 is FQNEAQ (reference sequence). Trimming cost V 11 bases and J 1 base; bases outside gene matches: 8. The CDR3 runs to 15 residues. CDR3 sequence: CAGTRLAENTGELFF. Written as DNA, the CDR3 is TGTGCCGGCACCCGACTAGCGGAGAACACCGGGGAGCTGTTTTTT.

Here the CDR3 reads CASSLAGSVNEQYF. DNA of the CDR3: TGTGCCAGCAGCTTAGCCGGGAGTGTCAACGAGCAGTACTTC. V is TRBV11-2 and J is TRBJ2-7; perhaps TRBD2 as D (6 bases). From germline, CDR1 is SGHAT and CDR2 FQNNGV. There are 14 residues in the CDR3. Trimming cost V 1 base and J 5 bases, with 12 bases left between them.

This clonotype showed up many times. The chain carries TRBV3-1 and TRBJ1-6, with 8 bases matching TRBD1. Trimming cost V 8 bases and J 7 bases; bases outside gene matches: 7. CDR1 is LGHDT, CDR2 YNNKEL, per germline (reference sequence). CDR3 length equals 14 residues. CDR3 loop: CASGDAGGNSPLHF. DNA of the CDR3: TGTGCCAGCGGGGATGCAGGGGGCAATTCACCCCTCCACTTT.

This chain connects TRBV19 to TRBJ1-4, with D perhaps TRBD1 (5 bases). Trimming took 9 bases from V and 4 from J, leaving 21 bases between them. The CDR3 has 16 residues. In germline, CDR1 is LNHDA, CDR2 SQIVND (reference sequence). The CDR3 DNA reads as TGTGCCAGCAAGATACCCGGGGACGCCTTTAATGAAAAACTGTTTTTT. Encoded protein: CASKIPGDAFNEKLFF.

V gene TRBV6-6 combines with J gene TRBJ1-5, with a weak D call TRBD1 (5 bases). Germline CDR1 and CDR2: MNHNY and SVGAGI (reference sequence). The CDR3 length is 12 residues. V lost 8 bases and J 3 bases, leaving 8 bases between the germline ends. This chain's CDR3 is CASRQNNQPQHF. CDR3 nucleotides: TGTGCCAGCCGACAGAACAATCAGCCCCAGCATTTT.

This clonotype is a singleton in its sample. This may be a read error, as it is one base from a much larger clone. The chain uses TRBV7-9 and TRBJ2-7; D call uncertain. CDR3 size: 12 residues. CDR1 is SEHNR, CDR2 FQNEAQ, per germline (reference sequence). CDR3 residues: CASSLDNYERYF. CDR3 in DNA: TGTGCCAGCAGCTTAGACAACTACGAGCGGTACTTC.

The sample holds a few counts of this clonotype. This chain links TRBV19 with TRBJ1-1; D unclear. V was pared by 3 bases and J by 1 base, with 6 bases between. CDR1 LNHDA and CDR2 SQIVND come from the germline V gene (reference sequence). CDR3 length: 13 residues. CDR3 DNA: TGTGCCAGTAGTATCAAGTCGAACACTGAAGCTTTCTTT. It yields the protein CASSIKSNTEAFF.

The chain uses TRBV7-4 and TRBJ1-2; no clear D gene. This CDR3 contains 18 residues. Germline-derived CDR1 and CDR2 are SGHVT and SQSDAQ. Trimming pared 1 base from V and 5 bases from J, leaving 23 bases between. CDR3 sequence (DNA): TGTGCCAGCAGCTTAGGGAGGTTCGGTCCTCCCCCTCTATATGGCTACACCTTC. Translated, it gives CASSLGRFGPPPLYGYTF. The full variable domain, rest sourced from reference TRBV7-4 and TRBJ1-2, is GAGVSQSPRYKVAKRGRDVALRCDSISGHVTLYWYRQTLGQGSEVLTYSQSDAQRDKSGRPSGRFSAERPERSVSTLKIQRTEQGDSAVYLCASSLGRFGPPPLYGYTFGSGTRLTVV.

CDR3 protein: CASSFGGPSTGTDTQYF. In DNA form, the CDR3 reads TGTGCCAGCAGCTTCGGAGGACCGTCGACAGGCACAGATACGCAGTATTTT. The V and J genes are TRBV7-2 and TRBJ2-3; tentatively, D is TRBD1 or TRBD2 (5 bases each). The CDR3 spans 17 residues. The V end was cut by 3 bases, the J end by 1 base, with 17 bases between. From germline, CDR1 is SGHTA and CDR2 FQGNSA.

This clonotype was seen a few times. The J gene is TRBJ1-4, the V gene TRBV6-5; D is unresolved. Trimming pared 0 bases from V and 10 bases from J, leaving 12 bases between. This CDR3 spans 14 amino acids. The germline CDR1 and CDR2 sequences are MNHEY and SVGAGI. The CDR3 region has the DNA TGTGCCAGCAGTTACTCTGGTTACGGGAGAAAACTGTTTTTT. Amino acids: CASSYSGYGRKLFF.

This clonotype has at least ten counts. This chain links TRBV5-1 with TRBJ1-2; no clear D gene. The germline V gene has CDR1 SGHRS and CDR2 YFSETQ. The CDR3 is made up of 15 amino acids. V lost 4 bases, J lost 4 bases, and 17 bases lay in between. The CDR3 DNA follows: TGCGCCAGCAGCCTGGACCCCATCACGACCTATGGCTACACCTTC. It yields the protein CASSLDPITTYGYTF.

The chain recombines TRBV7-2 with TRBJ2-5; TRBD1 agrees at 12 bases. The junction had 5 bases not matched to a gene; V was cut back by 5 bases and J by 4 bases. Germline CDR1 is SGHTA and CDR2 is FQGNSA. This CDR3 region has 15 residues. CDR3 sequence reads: CASSGGTGGVETQYF. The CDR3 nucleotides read TGTGCCAGCAGCGGAGGGACAGGGGGCGTAGAGACCCAGTACTTC.

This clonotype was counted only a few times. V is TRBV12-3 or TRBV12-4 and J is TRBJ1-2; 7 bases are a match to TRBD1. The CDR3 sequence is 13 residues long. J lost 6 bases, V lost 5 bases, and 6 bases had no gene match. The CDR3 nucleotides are TGTGCCAGCAGTGAGGGGGCGGGAAATGGCTACACCTTC. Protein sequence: CASSEGAGNGYTF.

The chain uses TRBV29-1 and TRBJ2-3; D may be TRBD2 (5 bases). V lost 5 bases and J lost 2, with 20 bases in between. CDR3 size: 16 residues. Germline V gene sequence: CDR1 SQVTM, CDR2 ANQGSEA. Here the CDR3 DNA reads TGCAGCGTTAGCGTTCTAGCAGCCATTCCCACAGATACGCAGTATTTT. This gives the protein CSVSVLAAIPTDTQYF.

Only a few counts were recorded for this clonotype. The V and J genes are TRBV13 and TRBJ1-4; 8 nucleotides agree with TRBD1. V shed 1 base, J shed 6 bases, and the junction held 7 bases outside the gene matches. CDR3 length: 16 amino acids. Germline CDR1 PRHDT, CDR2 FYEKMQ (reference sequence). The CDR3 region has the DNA TGTGCCAGCAGCTTAGAGCGACAGGGGTATGATGAAAAACTGTTTTTT. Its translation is CASSLERQGYDEKLFF. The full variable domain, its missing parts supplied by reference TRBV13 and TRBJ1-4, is AAGVIQSPRHLIKEKRETATLKCYPIPRHDTVYWYQQGPGQDPQFLISFYEKMQSDKGSIPDRFSAQQFSDYHSELNMSSLELGDSALYFCASSLERQGYDEKLFFGSGTQLSVL.

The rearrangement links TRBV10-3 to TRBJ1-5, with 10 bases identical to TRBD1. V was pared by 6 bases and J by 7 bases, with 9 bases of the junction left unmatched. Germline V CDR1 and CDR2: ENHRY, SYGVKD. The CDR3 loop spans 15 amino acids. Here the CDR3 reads CAIRFDRGLGQPQHF. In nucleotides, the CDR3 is TGTGCCATCAGGTTCGACAGGGGGCTGGGGCAGCCCCAGCATTTT.

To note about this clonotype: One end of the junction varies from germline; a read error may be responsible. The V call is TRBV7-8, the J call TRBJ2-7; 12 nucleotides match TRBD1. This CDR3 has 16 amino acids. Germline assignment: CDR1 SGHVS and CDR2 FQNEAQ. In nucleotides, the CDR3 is TGTGCCAGCGGCTTAGATTGGGGACAGGGGGCCAAAGGGCAGTACTTC. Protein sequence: CASGLDWGQGAKGQYF.

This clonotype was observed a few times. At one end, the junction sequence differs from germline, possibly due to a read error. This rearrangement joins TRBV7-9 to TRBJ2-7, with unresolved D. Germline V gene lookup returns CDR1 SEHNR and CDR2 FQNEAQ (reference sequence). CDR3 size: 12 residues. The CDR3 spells CARSLTSYEQYF. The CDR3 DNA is TGTGCCCGCAGCTTGACCTCCTACGAGCAGTACTTC.

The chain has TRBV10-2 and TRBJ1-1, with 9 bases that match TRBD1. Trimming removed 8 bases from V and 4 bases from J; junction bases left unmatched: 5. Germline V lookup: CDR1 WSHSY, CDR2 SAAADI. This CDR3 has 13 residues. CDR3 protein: CASARDRATEAFF. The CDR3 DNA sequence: TGCGCCAGCGCCCGGGACAGGGCCACTGAAGCTTTCTTT.

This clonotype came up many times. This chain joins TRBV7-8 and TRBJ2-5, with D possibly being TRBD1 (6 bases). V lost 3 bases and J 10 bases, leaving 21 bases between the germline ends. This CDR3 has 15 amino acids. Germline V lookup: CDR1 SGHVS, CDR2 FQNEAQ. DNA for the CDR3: TGTGCCAGCAGCTTTTTCATAACACCACAGGGTAACCAGTACTTC. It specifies CASSFFITPQGNQYF.

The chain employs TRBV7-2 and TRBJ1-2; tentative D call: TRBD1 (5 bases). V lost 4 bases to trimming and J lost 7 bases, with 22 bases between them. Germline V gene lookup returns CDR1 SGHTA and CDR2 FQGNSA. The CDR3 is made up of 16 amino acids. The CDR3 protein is CASSYLGTRGYGGYTF. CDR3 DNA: TGTGCCAGCAGCTACCTTGGGACGAGGGGCTACGGTGGCTACACCTTC.

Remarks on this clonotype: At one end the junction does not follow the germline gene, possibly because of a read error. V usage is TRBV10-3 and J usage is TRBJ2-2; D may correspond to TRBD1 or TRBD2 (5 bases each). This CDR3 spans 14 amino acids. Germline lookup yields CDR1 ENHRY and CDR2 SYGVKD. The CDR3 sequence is CASSESRGAGQLFF. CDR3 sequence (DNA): TGTGCCAGCAGTGAGTCGCGAGGGGCCGGGCAGCTGTTTTTT.

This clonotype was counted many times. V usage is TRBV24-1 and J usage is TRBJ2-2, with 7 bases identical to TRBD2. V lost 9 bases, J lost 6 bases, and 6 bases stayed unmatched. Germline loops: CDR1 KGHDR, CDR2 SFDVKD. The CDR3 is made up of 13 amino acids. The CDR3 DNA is TGTGCCACCTCCGTGGGGGGGTCCGGGGAGCTGTTTTTT. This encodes CATSVGGSGELFF.

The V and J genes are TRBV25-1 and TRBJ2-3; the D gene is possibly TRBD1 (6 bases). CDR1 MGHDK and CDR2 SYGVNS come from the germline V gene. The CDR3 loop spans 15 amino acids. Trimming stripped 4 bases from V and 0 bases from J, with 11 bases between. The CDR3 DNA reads TGTGCCAGCAGTGTACTCGGACAGAGCACAGATACGCAGTATTTT. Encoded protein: CASSVLGQSTDTQYF.

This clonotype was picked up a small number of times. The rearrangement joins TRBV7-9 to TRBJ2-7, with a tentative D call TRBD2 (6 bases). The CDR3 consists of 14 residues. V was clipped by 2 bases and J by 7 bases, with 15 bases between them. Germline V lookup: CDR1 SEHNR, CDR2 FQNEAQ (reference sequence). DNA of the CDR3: TGTGCCAGCAGCTTAAACGGCGCTCGGGGGGAGCAGTACTTC. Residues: CASSLNGARGEQYF.

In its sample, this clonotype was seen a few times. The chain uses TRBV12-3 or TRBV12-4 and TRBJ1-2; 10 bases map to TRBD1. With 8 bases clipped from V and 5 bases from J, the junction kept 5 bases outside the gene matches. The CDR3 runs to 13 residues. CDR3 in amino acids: CASLTGGEYGYTF. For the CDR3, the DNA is TGTGCCAGCCTGACAGGGGGCGAATATGGCTACACCTTC.

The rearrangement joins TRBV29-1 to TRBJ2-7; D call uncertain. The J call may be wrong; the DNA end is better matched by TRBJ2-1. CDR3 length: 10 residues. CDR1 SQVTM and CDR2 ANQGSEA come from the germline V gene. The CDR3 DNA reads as TGCAGCGTGATGGTAGTCGAGCAGTTCTTC. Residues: CSVMVVEQFF.

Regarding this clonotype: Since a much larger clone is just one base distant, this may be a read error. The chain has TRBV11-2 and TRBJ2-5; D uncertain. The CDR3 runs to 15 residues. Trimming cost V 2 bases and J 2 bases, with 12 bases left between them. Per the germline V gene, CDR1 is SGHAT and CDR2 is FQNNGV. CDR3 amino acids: CASSLSHMLQETQYF. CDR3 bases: TGTGCCAGCAGCTTATCCCACATGCTTCAAGAGACCCAGTACTTC.